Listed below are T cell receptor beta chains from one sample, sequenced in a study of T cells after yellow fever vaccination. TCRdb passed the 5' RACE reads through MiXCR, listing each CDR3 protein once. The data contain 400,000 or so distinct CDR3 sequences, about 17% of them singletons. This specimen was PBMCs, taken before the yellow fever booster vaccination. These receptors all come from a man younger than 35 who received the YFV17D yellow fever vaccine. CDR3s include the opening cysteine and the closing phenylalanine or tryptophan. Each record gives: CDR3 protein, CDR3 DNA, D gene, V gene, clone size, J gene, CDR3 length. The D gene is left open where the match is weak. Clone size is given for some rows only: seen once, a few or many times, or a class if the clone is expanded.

CSARMGLAGENEQFF | TGCAGTGCTAGAATGGGACTAGCGGGGGAGAATGAGCAGTTCTTC | TRBD2 | TRBV20-1 | many | TRBJ2-1 | 15
CASSQGGEDSPLHF | TGTGCCAGCAGCCAAGGGGGGGAGGATTCACCCCTCCACTTT | . | TRBV4-2 | . | TRBJ1-6 | 14
CSASDRAQPLHF | TGCAGTGCTAGTGACAGGGCCCAGCCCCTCCACTTT | TRBD1 | TRBV20-1 | few | TRBJ1-6 | 12
CASSKATSGGPLQETRYF | TGCGCCAGCAGCAAGGCGACTAGCGGGGGCCCCCTCCAAGAGACCCGGTACTTC | TRBD2 | TRBV5-1 | . | TRBJ2-5 | 18
CASSPTGRGLGADTQYF | TGCGCCAGCAGCCCAACCGGGAGGGGGCTAGGGGCAGATACGCAGTATTTT | . | TRBV4-3 | . | TRBJ2-3 | 17
CASSLTGQYTEAFF | TGTGCCAGCAGTTTAACCGGACAGTACACTGAAGCTTTCTTT | . | TRBV27 | few | TRBJ1-1 | 14
CASSYLPLAGVGEQYF | TGTGCCAGCAGTTACCTGCCACTAGCTGGGGTAGGGGAGCAGTACTTC | . | TRBV6-2/TRBV6-3 | few | TRBJ2-7 | 16
CASSLLADYGYTF | TGTGCCAGCAGCTTATTGGCAGACTATGGCTACACCTTC | . | TRBV7-2 | . | TRBJ1-2 | 13
CASSLNEGAGYEQYF | TGTGCCAGCAGCTTAAATGAGGGGGCCGGTTACGAGCAGTACTTC | TRBD1 | TRBV7-6 | many | TRBJ2-7 | 15
CASIDYLGDTQYF | TGTGCCAGTATCGACTATTTAGGAGATACGCAGTATTTT | . | TRBV19 | few | TRBJ2-3 | 13
CSVGNPGTNQPQHF | TGCAGCGTTGGGAACCCGGGAACAAATCAGCCCCAGCATTTT | . | TRBV29-1 | . | TRBJ1-5 | 14
CASSVGHYYGYTF | TGTGCCAGCAGCGTAGGACATTACTATGGCTACACCTTC | . | TRBV9 | . | TRBJ1-2 | 13
CASSVAGGNYGYTF | TGTGCCAGCAGCGTAGCTGGCGGAAACTATGGCTACACCTTC | . | TRBV9 | . | TRBJ1-2 | 14
CASSASGFNEQFF | TGTGCCAGCAGTGCCTCGGGGTTCAATGAGCAGTTCTTC | . | TRBV6-1 | many | TRBJ2-1 | 13
CSAITGDNEQFF | TGCAGTGCTATTACAGGGGACAATGAGCAGTTCTTC | TRBD1 | TRBV20-1 | . | TRBJ2-1 | 12